This record covers a single T cell receptor (beta chain). V lost 4 bases and J lost 2, with 9 bases in between. Germline V lookup: CDR1 SNHLY, CDR2 FYNNEI. This CDR3 region has 14 residues. The sample belongs to a study of blood T cell repertoires in COVID-19. TCRdb's copy holds only in-frame clones and misses some; the assay was immunoSEQ multiplex PCR. The sample records some 96,000 clones, roughly nine tenths being singletons. The J gene is TRBJ1-5, the V gene TRBV2, with D uncertain. The source is a man between 50 and 59 years old with acute or convalescent COVID-19. Material: peripheral blood. CDR3 in amino acids: CASSGAGGNQPQHF. CDR3 nucleotide sequence: TGTGCCAGCAGTGGGGCGGGCGGCAATCAGCCCCAGCATTTT.